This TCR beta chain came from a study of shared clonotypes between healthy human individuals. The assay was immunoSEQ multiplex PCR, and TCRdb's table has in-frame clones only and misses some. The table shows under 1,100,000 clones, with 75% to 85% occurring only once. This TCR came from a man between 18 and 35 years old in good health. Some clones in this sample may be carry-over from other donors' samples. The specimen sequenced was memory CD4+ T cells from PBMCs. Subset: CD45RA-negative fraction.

CDR3 residues: CASTSPGPQQPQHF. CDR3 DNA: TGTGCCAGCACGTCCCCCGGACCGCAGCAGCCCCAGCATTTT. The genes are TRBV28 and TRBJ1-5; D not resolved. CDR3 size: 14 residues. The ends were cut back, 7 bases at V and 7 bases at J, with 17 bases in the middle. The germline gives CDR1 MDHEN, CDR2 SYDVKM.